The 5 T cell receptor beta chains presented below share a single source sample, sequenced in a study of blood T cells in healthy people across ages. Alongside a J-beta primer mix, a sample-barcoded 5' primer served in a second PCR lasting 7 to 11 cycles. Each CDR3 protein gets one entry after TCRdb re-called the 5' RACE reads with MiXCR. The sample has nearly 800,000 distinct CDR3 sequences; just over 55% are singletons. Sequences were obtained from blood. All receptors derive from a man aged 35-49 years in good health.

The chain joins TRBV4-2 to TRBJ1-2, with D unresolved. This CDR3 region has 14 residues. Germline loops: CDR1 LGHNA, CDR2 YNFKEQ. V dropped 0 bases and J dropped 3 bases, with 8 bases sitting between them. In nucleotides, the CDR3 is TGTGCCAGCAGCCAAGAAGACTCTGACTATGGCTACACCTTC. Protein: CASSQEDSDYGYTF.

This rearrangement joins TRBV10-1 to TRBJ2-4, with unresolved D. CDR1 and CDR2 (germline): WNHNN, SYGVQD (reference sequence). The V end was cut by 7 bases, the J end by 12 bases, with 22 bases between. This CDR3 has 14 residues. The CDR3 coding sequence is TGCGCCAGCATGGGTCGGGCCAACCCGACGTATCAGTACTTC. Protein product: CASMGRANPTYQYF.

The V and J genes are TRBV6-2 or TRBV6-3 and TRBJ1-2; TRBD1 aligns across 7 bases. CDR1 MNHEY and CDR2 SVGEGT come from the germline V gene. This CDR3 spans 15 amino acids. J gave up 4 bases and V 7 bases, and 12 bases lay outside the gene matches. The CDR3 region has the DNA TGTGCCAGCACCAACGGCGGGACAGATAGCTATGGCTACACCTTC. It codes for CASTNGGTDSYGYTF.

The rearrangement joins TRBV5-8 to TRBJ2-5; TRBD2 matches at 10 bases. Looked up from germline, CDR1 is SGHTS and CDR2 is YDEGEE. J gave up 11 bases and V 2 bases, and 15 bases lay outside the gene matches. This CDR3 region has 16 residues. The CDR3 protein is CASSLLPSGRVNEQYF. In nucleotides, the CDR3 is TGTGCCAGCAGCTTATTGCCTAGCGGGAGAGTAAATGAGCAGTACTTC.

A few counts support this clonotype. The CDR3 spells CASSERQNNEQYF. The CDR3, as DNA: TGTGCCAGCAGTGAAAGGCAGAACAATGAGCAGTACTTC. The chain links TRBV6-1 to TRBJ2-5, with D unclear. Between the trimmed V and J ends, which lost 2 bases and 11 bases, there was a span of 15 bases. The CDR3 loop spans 13 amino acids. CDR1 is MNHNS, CDR2 SASEGT, per germline.